The table lists the clone carrying this T cell receptor (beta chain) with many counts. The antigen is not known. The data are from a study of T-cell reconstitution after alpha-beta-depleted transplantation in children. Regarding the study as a whole: As was reported, about two months after transplant, alpha-beta T cells came from several hundred expanded graft clones. Once a year had passed after transplant, T-cell counts and diversity came mostly from newly produced T cells. Recipient T cells and thymic progenitors that survived were the source of the high TCRbeta diversity seen at day 60 in some patients.

TCRbeta library preparation incorporated unique molecular identifiers. TCRdb re-called the PCR reads with MiXCR, one entry per CDR3 protein. Found here are more than 200,000 distinct CDR3 sequences, 25% of them singletons; the top ten hold 2% to 3%. The germline V gene encodes CDR1 KGHDR and CDR2 SFDVKD. There are 11 residues in the CDR3. V gave up 6 bases and J gave up 3 bases, with 2 bases separating them. The material sequenced was PBMCs, taken before TCRalphabeta/CD19-depleted stem cell transplant. The receptor was derived from a girl aged 2-9 years with Fanconi anemia, due to receive a stem cell transplant. The V gene is TRBV24-1, the J gene TRBJ2-1; D unresolved. The CDR3 loop is CATSYYNEQFF. The CDR3 region has the DNA TGTGCCACCAGTTACTACAATGAGCAGTTCTTC.